These 12 T cell receptor beta chains came from one sample sequenced in a study of shared clonotypes between healthy human individuals. Naive-designated CD8 cells lacked CD45RO, were positively enriched for CCR7, and omitted terminally differentiated effector memory CD45RA+ cells. Produced via immunoSEQ multiplex PCR; TCRdb's table is partial and in-frame only. This sample yields around 2,000,000 clones, of which just under 95% are seen a single time; 0.9% to 1.5% belongs to the top ten. Specimen: naive CD8+ T cells sorted from blood. Receptors were obtained from a man in his late teens or twenties in good health.

V usage is TRBV19 and J usage is TRBJ1-1; 7 bases match TRBD1. Germline values: CDR1 LNHDA, CDR2 SQIVND (reference sequence). Trimming cost V 5 bases and J 3 bases; bases outside gene matches: 3. The CDR3 spans 13 residues. In nucleotides, the CDR3 is TGTGCCAGTAGTCGGGACAGACACACTGAAGCTTTCTTT. As protein: CASSRDRHTEAFF.

Only one count was recorded for this clone. V and J are TRBV4-1 and TRBJ2-7; TRBD2 agrees at 8 bases. J lost 3 bases, V lost 5 bases, and 3 bases had no gene match. The CDR3 is 13 residues long. Germline V gene sequence: CDR1 MGHRA, CDR2 YSYEKL. CDR3 bases: TGCGCCAGCAGCATCGGGACTAGCTACGAGCAGTACTTC. This sequence encodes CASSIGTSYEQYF.

This chain connects TRBV4-1 to TRBJ2-3; 12 nucleotides align to TRBD2. Germline CDR1 MGHRA, CDR2 YSYEKL. J lost 5 bases, V lost 0 bases, and 3 bases had no gene match. CDR3 size: 16 residues. This chain's CDR3 is CASSQETSGSKDTQYF. The DNA for the CDR3 is TGCGCCAGCAGCCAAGAGACTAGCGGGAGTAAAGATACGCAGTATTTT.

The J gene is TRBJ1-4, the V gene TRBV29-1, with D tentatively TRBD1 (6 bases). The V and J ends lost 6 bases and 0 bases respectively, with 8 bases between them. The germline V gene encodes CDR1 SQVTM and CDR2 ANQGSEA. The CDR3 has 13 amino acids. This chain's CDR3 is CSVQGTTNEKLFF. Written as DNA, the CDR3 is TGCAGCGTCCAGGGGACAACTAATGAAAAACTGTTTTTT.

The rearrangement uses TRBV7-9 and TRBJ2-4; possible D gene TRBD1, 5 bases. The V gene lost 3 bases and the J gene lost 3 bases, with 9 bases spanning the gap. Germline assignment: CDR1 SEHNR and CDR2 FQNEAQ (reference sequence). This CDR3 contains 14 residues. The CDR3 protein is CASSFQGGKNIQYF. The CDR3 DNA is TGTGCCAGCAGCTTTCAGGGTGGCAAAAACATTCAGTACTTC.

J is TRBJ1-3 and V is TRBV6-5; perhaps TRBD1 as D (6 bases). The CDR3 covers 13 residues. Germline CDR1 MNHEY, CDR2 SVGAGI. Trimming stripped 5 bases from V and 4 bases from J, with 9 bases between. CDR3: CASSPGTGNTIYF. The CDR3 nucleotides read TGTGCCAGCAGTCCCGGGACAGGAAACACCATATATTTT.

This clone was detected once. The chain recombines TRBV6-5 with TRBJ1-1, with 7 bases lining up with TRBD1. This CDR3 contains 14 residues. The junction had 7 bases not matched to a gene; V was cut back by 5 bases and J by 4 bases. The V gene's germline CDR1 is MNHEY and CDR2 SVGAGI. The CDR3 DNA reads TGTGCCAGCAGTATCGCAGGGGGTAGCACTGAAGCTTTCTTT. Amino acids: CASSIAGGSTEAFF.

The V call is TRBV15, the J call TRBJ2-7, with D unresolved. The CDR3 spans 14 residues. The germline V and J ends were trimmed by 1 base and 0 bases, with 7 bases remaining between them. In germline, CDR1 is LNHNV, CDR2 YYDKDF (reference sequence). The CDR3 DNA sequence: TGTGCCACCAGCAGAGCGAGGAACTCCTACGAGCAGTACTTC. This gives the protein CATSRARNSYEQYF.

The V call is TRBV7-3, the J call TRBJ1-1; 8 nucleotides align to TRBD1. The trim removed 6 bases at V and 4 bases at J, leaving 7 bases unmatched. CDR1 and CDR2 from the germline V gene are SGHTA and FQGTGA. The CDR3 is made up of 14 amino acids. CDR3 loop: CASRTGTGFTEAFF. DNA for the CDR3: TGTGCCAGCAGGACCGGGACAGGATTCACTGAAGCTTTCTTT. Drawing the rest from reference TRBV7-3 and TRBJ1-1, the complete variable domain is GAGVSQTPSNKVTEKGKYVELRCDPISGHTALYWYRQSLGQGPEFLIYFQGTGAADDSGLPNDRFFAVRPEGSVSTLKIQRTERGDSAVYLCASRTGTGFTEAFFGQGTRLTVV.

The V and J genes are TRBV28 and TRBJ2-1; the match to TRBD2 covers 7 bases. Looked up from germline, CDR1 is MDHEN and CDR2 is SYDVKM. The CDR3 consists of 12 residues. With 7 bases clipped from V and 9 bases from J, the junction kept 6 bases outside the gene matches. CDR3 loop: CASTMTSSEQFF. The CDR3 DNA sequence: TGTGCCAGCACGATGACTAGCAGTGAGCAGTTCTTC. Together with reference TRBV28 and TRBJ2-1, the CDR3 gives the full variable domain: DVKVTQSSRYLVKRTGEKVFLECVQDMDHENMFWYRQDPGLGLRLIYFSYDVKMKEKGDIPEGYSVSREKKERFSLILESASTNQTSMYLCASTMTSSEQFFGPGTRLTVL.

The chain links TRBV7-9 to TRBJ2-1; D possibly corresponds to TRBD1 (5 bases). The germline V and J ends were trimmed by 5 bases and 4 bases, with 12 bases remaining between them. The CDR3 runs 14 residues. Germline V gene sequence: CDR1 SEHNR, CDR2 FQNEAQ (reference sequence). Here the CDR3 reads CASSPTQVYNEQFF. CDR3 DNA sequence: TGTGCCAGCAGCCCCACACAGGTTTACAATGAGCAGTTCTTC.

The chain recombines TRBV6-5 with TRBJ1-5, with D unclear. This CDR3 region has 13 residues. Germline V gives CDR1 MNHEY, CDR2 SVGAGI. The V end was cut by 5 bases, the J end by 7 bases, with 12 bases between. CDR3 amino acids: CASSPFLGQPQHF. In nucleotides, the CDR3 is TGTGCCAGCAGTCCCTTTCTGGGACAGCCCCAGCATTTT.